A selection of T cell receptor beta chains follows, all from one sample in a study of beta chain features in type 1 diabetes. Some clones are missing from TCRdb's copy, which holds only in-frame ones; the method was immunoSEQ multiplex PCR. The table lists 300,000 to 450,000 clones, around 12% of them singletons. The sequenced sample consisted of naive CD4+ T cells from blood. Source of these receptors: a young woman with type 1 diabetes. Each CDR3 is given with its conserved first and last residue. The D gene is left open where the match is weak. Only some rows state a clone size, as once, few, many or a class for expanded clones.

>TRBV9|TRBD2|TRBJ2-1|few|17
TGTGCCAGCAGCACTCGACTAGCGGGGGGTCCCCTAAATCAGCAGTTCTTC
CASSTRLAGGPLNQQFF
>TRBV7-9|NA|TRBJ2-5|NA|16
TGTGCCAGCAGCTCCGGCTCATTCGGCCCCGGGGAGACCCAGTACTTC
CASSSGSFGPGETQYF
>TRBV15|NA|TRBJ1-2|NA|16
TGTGCCACCAGCAGAGTGGTTGGGCCCTCTAACTATGGCTACACCTTC
CATSRVVGPSNYGYTF
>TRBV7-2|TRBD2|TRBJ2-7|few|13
TGTGCCAGCAGAATAGCGGGGGGGCCCGAGCAGTACTTC
CASRIAGGPEQYF
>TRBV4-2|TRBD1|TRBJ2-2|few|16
TGTGCCAGCAGCCAAGTCCAGGGGGCAACTACCGGGGAGCTGTTTTTT
CASSQVQGATTGELFF
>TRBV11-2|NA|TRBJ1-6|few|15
TGTGCCAGCAGAGTTACTGGGCAGTCTAATTCACCCCTCCACTTT
CASRVTGQSNSPLHF
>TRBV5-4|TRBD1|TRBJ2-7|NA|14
TGTGCCAGCAGCCCAAGACAGGGGGGTTACGAGCAGTACTTC
CASSPRQGGYEQYF
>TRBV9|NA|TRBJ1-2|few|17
TGTGCCAGCAGCGTAGCCCCTGTTGGCGGGGGGGGCTATGGCTACACCTTC
CASSVAPVGGGGYGYTF
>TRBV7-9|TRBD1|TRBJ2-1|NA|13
TGTGCCGGAGACAGGGGGGCGTACAATGAGCAGTTCTTC
CAGDRGAYNEQFF
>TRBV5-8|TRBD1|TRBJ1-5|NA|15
TGTGCCAGCGGAATAGGGACAGGCGTGAATCAGCCCCAGCATTTT
CASGIGTGVNQPQHF
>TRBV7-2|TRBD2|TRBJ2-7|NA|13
TGTGCCAGCAGCTTCGGGGGGTCCTACGAGCAGTACTTC
CASSFGGSYEQYF
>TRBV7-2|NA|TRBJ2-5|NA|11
TGTGCCAGCAGCGTAAAAGAGACCCAGTACTTC
CASSVKETQYF
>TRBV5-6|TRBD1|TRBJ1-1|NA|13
TGTGCCAGCAGCGCGGACAGGGGCACTGAAGCTTTCTTT
CASSADRGTEAFF
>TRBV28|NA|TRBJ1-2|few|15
TGTGCCAGCAGTCCGGGGGGTGCCGCTAACTATGGCTACACCTTC
CASSPGGAANYGYTF
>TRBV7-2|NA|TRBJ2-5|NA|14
TGTGCCAGCAGCTTAAAGGGGGTCCAAGAGACCCAGTACTTC
CASSLKGVQETQYF
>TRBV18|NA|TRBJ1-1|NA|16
TGTGCCAGCTCACGATCATCCAATCGGGAGAACACTGAAGCTTTCTTT
CASSRSSNRENTEAFF
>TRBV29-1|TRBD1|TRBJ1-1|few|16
TGCAGCTTCGGGACAGGGGGCTCCTTCGTGAACACTGAAGCTTTCTTT
CSFGTGGSFVNTEAFF
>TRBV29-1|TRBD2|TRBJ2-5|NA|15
TGCAGCGTTGTTTTACTAGCGGGGTACCAAGAGACCCAGTACTTC
CSVVLLAGYQETQYF
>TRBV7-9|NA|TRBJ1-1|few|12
TGTGCCAGCAGCATCCGGAGGGGAGAAGCTTTCTTT
CASSIRRGEAFF
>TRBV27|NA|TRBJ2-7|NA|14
TGTGCCAGCAGGAGGGCGGACAGTTCTTACGAGCAGTACTTC
CASRRADSSYEQYF
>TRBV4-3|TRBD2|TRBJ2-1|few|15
TGCGCCAGCAGCCTACGGGCTAGCGGGAGTGGTGAGCAGTTCTTC
CASSLRASGSGEQFF
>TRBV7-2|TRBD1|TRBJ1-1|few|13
TGTGCCAGCAGCTACGGGACAGGTACCGGAGCTTTCTTT
CASSYGTGTGAFF
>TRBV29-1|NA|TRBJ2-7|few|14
TGCAGCGTTGTAAGGGGGGGTTCAAGTCTGCAGCAGTACTTC
CSVVRGGSSLQQYF
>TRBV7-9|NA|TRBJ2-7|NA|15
TGTGCCAGCAGCTTTGAGCTCCTCATGTCCTACGAGCAGTACTTC
CASSFELLMSYEQYF
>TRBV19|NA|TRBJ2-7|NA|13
TGTGCCAGTAGTCCCTACGGACCGGGGGAGCAGTACTTC
CASSPYGPGEQYF
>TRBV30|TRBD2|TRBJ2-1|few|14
TGTGCCTGGCTTGCGGCGGGAGGAAGCAATGAGCAGTTCTTC
CAWLAAGGSNEQFF
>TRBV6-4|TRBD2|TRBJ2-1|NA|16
TGTGCCAGCAGTGATCCGGGGACTAGAGACCTCCATGAGCAGTTCTTC
CASSDPGTRDLHEQFF
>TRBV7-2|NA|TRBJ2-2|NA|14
TGTGCCAGCAGCTTTACAGGGTTGGCCGGGGAGCTGTTTTTT
CASSFTGLAGELFF
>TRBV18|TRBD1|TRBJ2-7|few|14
TGTGCCAGCTCAACAGGGGAGCAGTCCTACGAGCAGTACTTC
CASSTGEQSYEQYF
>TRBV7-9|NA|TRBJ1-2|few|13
TGTGCCAGCAGCGCACGACAGTCTAATGGCTACACCTTC
CASSARQSNGYTF
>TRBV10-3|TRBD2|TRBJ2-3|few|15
TGTGCCATCAGTGAACGGCGGGGGAGATCAGATACGCAGTATTTT
CAISERRGRSDTQYF
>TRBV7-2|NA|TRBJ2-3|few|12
TGTGCCAGCAGCCGCGACACAGATACGCAGTATTTT
CASSRDTDTQYF
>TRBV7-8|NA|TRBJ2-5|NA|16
TGTGCCAGCAGCTTAGCGTTACTAGCTGTCCAAGAGACCCAGTACTTC
CASSLALLAVQETQYF
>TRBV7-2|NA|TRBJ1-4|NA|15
TGTGCCAGCAGCTTAGCTGGGCAGGTTAATGAAAAACTGTTTTTT
CASSLAGQVNEKLFF
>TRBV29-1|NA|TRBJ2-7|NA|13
TGCAGCGTTGAAACACAGGCCGGGGGCGAGCAGTACTTC
CSVETQAGGEQYF
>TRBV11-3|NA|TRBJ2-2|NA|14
TGTGCCACTTCGAGGTTAGCGAACACCGGGGAGCTGTTTTTT
CATSRLANTGELFF
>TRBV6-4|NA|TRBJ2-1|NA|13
TGTGCCAGCAGGAGGGACTCAGGCAATGAGCAGTTCTTC
CASRRDSGNEQFF
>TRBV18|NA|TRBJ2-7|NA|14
TGTGCCAGCTCACCACCGGTGACAGCCTACGAGCAGTACTTC
CASSPPVTAYEQYF
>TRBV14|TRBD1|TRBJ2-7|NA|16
TGTGCCAGCAGCCAAGAGGAGCTGACAGGGACGTACGAGCAGTACTTC
CASSQEELTGTYEQYF
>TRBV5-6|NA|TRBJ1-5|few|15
TGTGCCAGCAGCCATGGACAGAATATTAATCAGCCCCAGCATTTT
CASSHGQNINQPQHF
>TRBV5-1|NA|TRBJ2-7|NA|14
TGCGCCAGCAGCTTGGACGTCAGGGTGGAGGAGCAGTACTTC
CASSLDVRVEEQYF
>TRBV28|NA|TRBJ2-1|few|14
TGTGCCAGCCGCCCAGGAGCGGCCTACAATGAGCAGTTCTTC
CASRPGAAYNEQFF
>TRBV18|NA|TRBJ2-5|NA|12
TGTGCCAGCTCCGGGGGACAAGAGACCCAGTACTTC
CASSGGQETQYF
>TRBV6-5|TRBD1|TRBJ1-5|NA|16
TGTGCCAGCAGTTACTCGACAGGGGGCGGCGGTCAGCCCCAGCATTTT
CASSYSTGGGGQPQHF
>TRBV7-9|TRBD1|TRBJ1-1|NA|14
TGTGCCAGCAGTCCAGGGGGCCGGGGTACTGAAGCTTTCTTT
CASSPGGRGTEAFF